One sample yielded the 6 T cell receptor beta chains listed below, sequenced in a study of T-cell memory formation after mild COVID-19. MiXCR, run by TCRdb on the 5' RACE reads, gives a single entry per CDR3 protein. The top ten hold 22% of the sample, which has about 270,000 distinct CDR3 sequences, roughly a sixth seen once. Sample: PBMCs or a T cell subset sorted from them (not recorded which). Receptors were obtained from a man aged 18 to 30 who had mild COVID-19 (a few samples of this study predate the infection). Cell type and time point are not known.

This clonotype was seen only a few times. This sequence joins TRBV29-1 and TRBJ1-4; a weak D match, TRBD1 (5 bases). This CDR3 contains 11 residues. Looked up from germline, CDR1 is SQVTM and CDR2 is ANQGSEA. Trimming stripped 4 bases from V and 7 bases from J, with 7 bases between. The CDR3: CSVGRGEKLFF. Here the CDR3 DNA reads TGCAGCGTTGGTAGGGGTGAAAAACTGTTTTTT.

This clonotype was detected only a few times. The V gene is TRBV7-9, the J gene TRBJ1-2; perhaps TRBD1 as D (5 bases). V was pared by 3 bases and J by 8 bases, with 16 bases between. CDR3 length: 14 residues. From germline, CDR1 is SEHNR and CDR2 FQNEAQ (reference sequence). The DNA of the CDR3 is TGTGCCAGCAGCTTCCGGGACCGAGAGTCAGGCTACACCTTC. Translation: CASSFRDRESGYTF.

This clonotype has only a few counts. This chain uses TRBV4-1 with TRBJ1-2; D may be TRBD1 (5 bases). Germline-derived CDR1 and CDR2 are MGHRA and YSYEKL. The CDR3 spans 14 residues. V was pared by 4 bases and J by 4 bases, with 13 bases between. CDR3 loop: CASSPEGVGYGYTF. The CDR3 DNA reads TGCGCCAGCAGCCCAGAAGGGGTTGGCTATGGCTACACCTTC.

This clonotype was observed a few times. The V gene is TRBV12-3 or TRBV12-4, the J gene TRBJ2-1; D might be TRBD2 (6 bases). This CDR3 has 17 residues. The ends were cut back, 8 bases at V and 2 bases at J, with 22 bases in the middle. The chain's CDR3 is CASLTRVRDSTYNEQFF. The CDR3 bases are TGTGCCAGCCTCACCCGGGTCCGGGACTCCACCTACAATGAGCAGTTCTTC.

This clonotype was seen at least ten times. At one of its ends the junction is not consistent with the germline gene, which may arise from a read error. The chain recombines TRBV4-1 with TRBJ2-5; possibly TRBD1 for D (7 bases). Germline values: CDR1 MGHRA, CDR2 YSYEKL. The CDR3 runs to 14 residues. CDR3 sequence: CASSQGGGQETQYF. In DNA, the CDR3 is TGTGCCAGCAGCCAGGGGGGCGGGCAAGAGACCCAGTACTTC.

This rearrangement joins TRBV7-6 to TRBJ2-5; no definite D call. V lost 5 bases to trimming and J lost 1 base, with 8 bases between them. The CDR3 contains 13 residues. In germline, CDR1 is SGHVS, CDR2 FNYEAQ. CDR3 loop: CASSRRAQETQYF. The CDR3, as DNA: TGTGCCAGCAGCCGCCGGGCCCAAGAGACCCAGTACTTC.